Listed below are T cell receptor beta chains from one sample, sequenced in a study of blood T cell repertoires in COVID-19. The method was immunoSEQ multiplex PCR; TCRdb's version includes in-frame clones alone and lacks a portion of them. This table has 130,000 to 150,000 clones, over 80% appearing once. Sample: PBMCs or T cells enriched from blood (not recorded which). The receptors here all came from a woman aged 45-65 years who had been exposed to COVID-19. Each CDR3 is given with its conserved first and last residue. The order of the fields is V gene, J gene, CDR3 protein.

TRBV30	TRBJ2-1	CAWSVSPGSYNEQFF
TRBV30	TRBJ1-2	CAWSLARGYYGYTF
TRBV19	TRBJ2-5	CASSTPSGRPGETQYF
TRBV19	TRBJ1-2	CASAFGVNYGYTF
TRBV4-1	TRBJ2-7	CASSLRVPGVLISYEQYF
TRBV2	TRBJ1-4	CASSEDFGEENEKLFF
TRBV7-8	TRBJ2-7	CATSRGESYEQYF
TRBV5-1	TRBJ2-2	CASSSTGNPNTGELFF
TRBV4-3	TRBJ1-3	CASSLSLGNTIYF
TRBV6-6	TRBJ2-1	CASSLWDRGPNEQFF
TRBV6-5	TRBJ1-3	CASRQQDLSGNTIYF
TRBV18	TRBJ2-2	CASSPRTGVTGELFF
TRBV29-1	TRBJ2-1	CSGFLAGGMTYNEQFF
TRBV5-5	TRBJ1-1	CASSLGARGWDTEAFF
TRBV7-8	TRBJ1-1	CASSLISEAFF
TRBV10-3	TRBJ1-1	CAISAPTGRSTVAFF
TRBV7-2	TRBJ2-5	CASSWKGTSGGGKETQYF
TRBV27	TRBJ2-2	CASRYFPNTGELFF
TRBV7-2	TRBJ2-5	CASSSRTGSETQYF
TRBV6-5	TRBJ2-1	CASSYSVAGLGFF
TRBV19	TRBJ1-1	CASSPHTGGPEAFF
TRBV3-1/TRBV3-2	TRBJ2-3	CASSQDIGHTQYF
TRBV5-1	TRBJ2-7	CASSDRHTYEQYF
TRBV19	TRBJ1-2	CASSLGLSVYYGYTF
TRBV27	TRBJ1-1	CASNERGGRHTEAFF
TRBV5-1	TRBJ2-5	CASSPAYQETQYF
TRBV5-4	TRBJ2-6	CASSLIGSSGANVLTF
TRBV5-1	TRBJ2-7	CASSPTSGGDYEQYF
TRBV9	TRBJ2-1	CASTPLGELYNEQFF
TRBV30	TRBJ2-3	CAWSVGLAGRSSTDTQYF
TRBV19	TRBJ1-3	CASSIPTGGLGNTIYF
TRBV11-3	TRBJ1-2	CASRPTGQPNYGYTF
TRBV12-5	TRBJ2-1	CASGLVAGFHEQFF
TRBV4-3	TRBJ2-1	CASSRGLAGGSYEQFF
TRBV11-3	TRBJ2-3	CASSFSRGSTDTQYF
TRBV19	TRBJ1-5	CASSWSEDSNQPQHF
TRBV6-5	TRBJ2-3	CASRLAIGLIAQYF
TRBV13	TRBJ2-2	CASSLGLTGVNTGELFF
TRBV5-1	TRBJ1-1	CASSGGTGNTEAFF
TRBV11-2	TRBJ1-1	CASSSNHFNRQGDTEAFF
TRBV14	TRBJ2-2	CASSQRGFTGELFF
TRBV4-1	TRBJ1-5	CASSQAQGDQPQHF
TRBV25-1	TRBJ1-6	CASSAGASPLHF
TRBV3-1/TRBV3-2	TRBJ1-4	CASSQQGPANEKLFF
TRBV19	TRBJ1-1	CASSIGGGNTEAFF
TRBV4-1	TRBJ2-2	CASSQDKWESTGELFF
TRBV19	TRBJ2-2	CASSIKLAGIAGELFF
TRBV6-5	TRBJ2-7	CAAGRSYEQYF
TRBV2	TRBJ1-2	CASSEDGAAPYGYTF